Listed below are T cell receptor beta chains from one sample, sequenced in a study of post-analysis software for immune sequencing data. TCRdb used MiXCR to reprocess the PCR reads, holding one entry per CDR3 protein. Of about 200,000 distinct CDR3 sequences in the sample, around 30% are singletons; the top ten hold approximately 3.6%. The sample comprised blood. Source of these receptors: a girl under 18 with multiple sclerosis. The CDR3 runs from the conserved cysteine through the conserved F or W. Fields, in order: D gene, clone size, V gene, J gene, CDR3 DNA, CDR3 protein. The D gene is left open where the match is weak. Rows may omit the clone size; those that give it use once, few, many or a size class.

-	few	TRBV7-3	TRBJ1-6	TGTGCCAGCAGCTTAACCGGGACCCAGGCCGAGTCACCCCTCCACTTT	CASSLTGTQAESPLHF
-	many	TRBV6-5	TRBJ2-3	TGTGCCAGCAGTTACTCCCTGGGTCGAGATACGCAGTATTTT	CASSYSLGRDTQYF
TRBD2	-	TRBV4-1	TRBJ2-1	TGCGCCAGCAGCCAAGATAGGCTAGCGGGAGGTCGGAGCTCCTACAATGAGCAGTTCTTC	CASSQDRLAGGRSSYNEQFF
-	-	TRBV5-1	TRBJ1-1	TGCGCCAGCAGCTTGGAGTGGGCAGGCCCGAACACTGAAGCTTTCTTT	CASSLEWAGPNTEAFF
TRBD1	-	TRBV18	TRBJ1-2	TGTGCCAGCTCACCCCAAAAGGGACAGGGAAGGGATGGCTACACCTTC	CASSPQKGQGRDGYTF
TRBD2	many	TRBV6-1	TRBJ2-2	TGTGCCAGCTCAGCGGGACTGAGCACCGGGGAGCTGTTTTTT	CASSAGLSTGELFF
-	-	TRBV15	TRBJ1-3	TGTGCCACCAGCAGACGGACCTCCTCTCGTGACACCATATATTTT	CATSRRTSSRDTIYF
-	-	TRBV4-2	TRBJ2-7	TGTGCCAGCAGCCAAGAGGGTCGGTCCCGGTACGAGCAGTACTTC	CASSQEGRSRYEQYF
TRBD2	many	TRBV20-1	TRBJ2-4	TGCAGTGCTAATGATAGCGGGAAGACCAAAAACATTCAGTACTTC	CSANDSGKTKNIQYF
-	-	TRBV12-3/TRBV12-4	TRBJ1-5	TGTGCCGGCAGCCCTGACGTCGGGGTTGGTCAGCCCCAGCATTTT	CAGSPDVGVGQPQHF
-	-	TRBV4-1	TRBJ2-5	TGCGCCAGCAGCCAGGCCGACTCGCGGGACCAAGAGACCCCGTACTTC	CASSQADSRDQETPYF
TRBD1	many	TRBV5-4	TRBJ1-2	TGTGCCAGCAGATCAATCGGACAGGGCTTTAACTATGGCTACACCTTC	CASRSIGQGFNYGYTF
-	-	TRBV5-1	TRBJ2-5	TGCGCCAGCAGCTTGGCGGAGGGGGTTATGGAGACCCAGTACTTC	CASSLAEGVMETQYF
-	-	TRBV4-2	TRBJ2-3	TGTGCCAGCAGCCAAGATCCCCACAGCGGAAGCACAGATACGCAGTATTTT	CASSQDPHSGSTDTQYF
-	few	TRBV29-1	TRBJ2-1	TGCAGCGTTAGGCAGGGCTACAATGAGCGGTTCTTC	CSVRQGYNERFF
TRBD1	many	TRBV6-5	TRBJ2-7	TGTGCCAGCAGTTACTCCCACAGGGGTTACGAGCAGTACTTC	CASSYSHRGYEQYF
TRBD1	few	TRBV3-1	TRBJ1-2	TGTGCCAGCAGCCAAGATCGGACAGGGGGAAACTATGGCTACACCTTC	CASSQDRTGGNYGYTF
TRBD1	few	TRBV20-1	TRBJ1-1	TGCAGTGCGAGACAGGGGGCGCACCAAACTGAAGCTTTCTTT	CSARQGAHQTEAFF
-	many	TRBV20-1	TRBJ1-2	TGCAGTGCCGAACCACAGACGTATGGCTACACCTTC	CSAEPQTYGYTF
-	-	TRBV2	TRBJ1-6	TGTGCCAGCAGTGAAGTCGGGGGGACAAATTCACCCCTCCACTTT	CASSEVGGTNSPLHF
TRBD1	many	TRBV29-1	TRBJ2-7	TGCAGCGTCGCCCGACAGGGCTCCAGGTACGAGCAGTACTTC	CSVARQGSRYEQYF
TRBD2	-	TRBV12-3/TRBV12-4	TRBJ2-2	TGTGCCAGCACTAGCGGGAACACCGGGGAGCTGTTTTTT	CASTSGNTGELFF
TRBD1	few	TRBV12-5	TRBJ2-3	TGTGCTAGTGCCCGGGACAGGCCCACAGATACGCAGTATTTT	CASARDRPTDTQYF
-	-	TRBV28	TRBJ2-3	TGTGCCAGCAGTTATACAAGGCGAGGCACAGATACGCAGTATTTT	CASSYTRRGTDTQYF
-	few	TRBV19	TRBJ1-2	TGTGCCAGTAGGAAAGCTAACTATGGCTACACCTTC	CASRKANYGYTF
TRBD1	-	TRBV20-1	TRBJ1-5	TGCAGTGCTAGTCCGGGACAGGGTTCGGCGCCCCGGCATTTT	CSASPGQGSAPRHF
-	many	TRBV29-1	TRBJ1-2	TGCAGCGTTGAAAGAAGCAGGGGCCTTTATGGCTACACCTTC	CSVERSRGLYGYTF
-	many	TRBV29-1	TRBJ2-4	TGCAGCGTTGAGTCCGTAGCCAAAAACATTCAGTACTTC	CSVESVAKNIQYF
-	-	TRBV5-1	TRBJ2-2	TGCGCCAGCAGCCCCCTTGAGGGTGCCGGGGAGCTGTTTTTT	CASSPLEGAGELFF
-	many	TRBV27	TRBJ1-5	TGTGCCAGCAGTCTAAAGGATCAGCCCCAGCATTTT	CASSLKDQPQHF
-	-	TRBV5-1	TRBJ2-1	TGCGCCAGCAGCTCCTTATATCAAAATGAGCAGTTCTTC	CASSSLYQNEQFF
TRBD1	many	TRBV6-5	TRBJ1-2	TGTGCCAGCAGTTCGGGACAGGGGGGTGGCTACACCTTC	CASSSGQGGGYTF
-	-	TRBV30	TRBJ1-1	TGTGCCTGGAGTGCAAGTATGAGGGCTTTCTTT	CAWSASMRAFF
-	-	TRBV7-9	TRBJ2-1	TGTGCCAGCAGCTCCCGGTCAGGGCACCATGAGCAGTTCTTC	CASSSRSGHHEQFF
TRBD1	-	TRBV6-1	TRBJ2-3	TGTGCCAGCAGGAGGGGACAGTACGCAGATACGCAGTATTTT	CASRRGQYADTQYF
TRBD1	many	TRBV20-1	TRBJ2-5	TGCAGTGCTCTAATTGGGCCGGGACAGGGTCTTGCGGAGACCCAGTACTTC	CSALIGPGQGLAETQYF
-	few	TRBV5-1	TRBJ1-1	TGCGCCAGCAGCTTGGATGGACCCGACACTGAAGCTTTCTTT	CASSLDGPDTEAFF
TRBD1	many	TRBV5-5	TRBJ2-3	TGTGCCAGCAGCTCCCGGGACAGGGGGCAGACAGATACGCAGTATTTT	CASSSRDRGQTDTQYF
-	many	TRBV6-4	TRBJ2-3	TGTGCCAGCAGCGCCGGGACCGATGGGGGTACGCAGTATTTT	CASSAGTDGGTQYF
TRBD2	many	TRBV5-1	TRBJ2-7	TGCGCCAGCAGCTGGGACAGAGGACTAGCGGGAAAGGACGAGCAGTACTTC	CASSWDRGLAGKDEQYF
-	-	TRBV19	TRBJ1-5	TGTGCCAGTAGTATAGTAGGGGCCAGCAATCAGCCCCAGCATTTT	CASSIVGASNQPQHF
-	few	TRBV7-9	TRBJ1-5	TGTGCCAGCAGCTTAGTTCAAAATCAGCCCCAGCATTTT	CASSLVQNQPQHF
TRBD1	many	TRBV29-1	TRBJ2-7	TGCAGCGTGGGACCCGGACAGGGGGTGACCTACGAGCAGTACTTC	CSVGPGQGVTYEQYF
TRBD2	-	TRBV28	TRBJ2-7	TGTGCCAGCAGGGGGACTAGCGGGATATACAATGAGCAGTACTTC	CASRGTSGIYNEQYF
-	many	TRBV20-1	TRBJ1-2	TGCAGTGCTCTACAGGACGTCGGCTACACCTTC	CSALQDVGYTF
-	-	TRBV20-1	TRBJ2-5	TGCAGTGCCCCTACCGTGGGGGCCCAAGAGACCCAGTACTTC	CSAPTVGAQETQYF
-	few	TRBV6-1	TRBJ2-5	TGTGCCAGCAGTGACGCTCGACGGTCAAACAAAGAGACCCAGTACTTC	CASSDARRSNKETQYF
-	many	TRBV10-3	TRBJ1-2	TGTGCCATCAGTGAGGGGCTTTACTATGGCTACACCTTC	CAISEGLYYGYTF
-	-	TRBV4-1	TRBJ2-7	TGCGCCAGCAGCCCTTCAGGGGTTACGGACTACGAGCAGTACTTC	CASSPSGVTDYEQYF
TRBD1	-	TRBV29-1	TRBJ2-5	TGCAGCACCAGGGACAGCAGGATGGAGACCCAGTACTTC	CSTRDSRMETQYF
-	many	TRBV4-1	TRBJ2-7	TGCGCCAGCTCCGCGGGCCCCGGGGATGGGTCCTACGAGCAGTACTTC	CASSAGPGDGSYEQYF